The clone carrying this T cell receptor (beta chain) was counted only a few times. This CDR3 comprises 11 residues. Per germline, CDR1 MNHNY and CDR2 SVGAGI (reference sequence). V was cut by 2 bases and J by 7 bases, with 5 bases left in between. The assay was immunoSEQ multiplex PCR, and TCRdb's table has in-frame clones only and misses some. The table records around 5,900 clones, 25% to 35% of them present only once. This sample was taken from a study of graft-versus-host responses after intestinal transplantation. Whole-study results and caveats: GvH clones appeared in recipient marrow, some first in ileum or blood. Individuals who had graft-donor T cell macrochimerism had allografts that showed high graft-versus-host to host-versus-graft clonal ratios.

At the end of the reaction, proliferating CFSE-low CD3+CD4+ and CD3+CD8+ responders were sorted. This TCR was recovered from a human patient who was an organ donor for intestinal transplantation. This chain connects TRBV6-6 to TRBJ1-2; maybe TRBD1 (5 bases). The sample here was alloreactive CD4+ T cells from a mixed lymphocyte reaction culture, taken before transplantation. Described subset: CFSE-low proliferating T cells sorted from roughly six-day pre-transplant mixed lymphocyte reaction (GvH or HvG direction). CDR3 in amino acids: CASSYRGGYTF. The CDR3 DNA reads as TGTGCCAGCAGTTACAGGGGTGGCTACACCTTC.